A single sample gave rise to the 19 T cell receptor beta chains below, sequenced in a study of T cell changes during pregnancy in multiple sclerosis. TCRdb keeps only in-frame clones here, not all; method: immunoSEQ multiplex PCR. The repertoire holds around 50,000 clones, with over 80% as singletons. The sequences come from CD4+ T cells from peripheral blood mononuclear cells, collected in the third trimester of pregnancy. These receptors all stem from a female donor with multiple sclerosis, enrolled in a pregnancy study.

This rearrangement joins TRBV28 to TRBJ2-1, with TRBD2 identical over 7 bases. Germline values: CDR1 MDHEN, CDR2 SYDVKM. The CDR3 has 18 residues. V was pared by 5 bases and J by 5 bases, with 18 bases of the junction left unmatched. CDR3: CASSPKFIQREGNNEQFF. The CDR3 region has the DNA TGTGCCAGCAGTCCTAAGTTTATTCAGCGGGAAGGAAACAATGAGCAGTTCTTC.

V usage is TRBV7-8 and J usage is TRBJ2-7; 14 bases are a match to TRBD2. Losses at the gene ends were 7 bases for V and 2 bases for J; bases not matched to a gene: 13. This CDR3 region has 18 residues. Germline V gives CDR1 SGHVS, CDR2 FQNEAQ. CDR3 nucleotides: TGTGCCAGCAACCCAGCCGGGACTAGCGGGAGAATTACCTACGAGCAGTACTTC. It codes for CASNPAGTSGRITYEQYF. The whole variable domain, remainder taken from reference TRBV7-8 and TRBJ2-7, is GAGVSQSPRYKVAKRGQDVALRCDPISGHVSLFWYQQALGQGPEFLTYFQNEAQLDKSGLPSDRFFAERPEGSVSTLKIQRTQQEDSAVYLCASNPAGTSGRITYEQYFGPGTRLTVT.

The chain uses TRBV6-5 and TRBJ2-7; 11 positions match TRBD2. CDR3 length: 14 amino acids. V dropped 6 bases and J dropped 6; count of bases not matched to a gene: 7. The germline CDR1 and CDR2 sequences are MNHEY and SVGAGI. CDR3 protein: CASSFTSGSSEQYF. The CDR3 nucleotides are TGTGCCAGCAGCTTTACTAGCGGGAGTAGCGAGCAGTACTTC.

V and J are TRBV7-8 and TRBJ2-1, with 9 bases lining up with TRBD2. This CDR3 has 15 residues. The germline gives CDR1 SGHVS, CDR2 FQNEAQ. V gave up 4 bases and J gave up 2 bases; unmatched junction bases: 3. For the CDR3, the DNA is TGTGCCAGCAGCTCTAGCGGGAACCCCTACAATGAGCAGTTCTTC. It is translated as CASSSSGNPYNEQFF.

The CDR3 DNA reads TGCGCCAGCAGGCCCGGGACTAGCGGGAGCAATGAGCAGTTCTTC. Translating it yields CASRPGTSGSNEQFF. The chain couples TRBV5-1 to TRBJ2-1; TRBD2 agrees at 14 bases. Per the germline V gene, CDR1 is SGHRS and CDR2 is YFSETQ. The CDR3 extends over 15 amino acids. The V and J ends lost 5 bases and 6 bases, in that order; junction bases with no gene match: 4.

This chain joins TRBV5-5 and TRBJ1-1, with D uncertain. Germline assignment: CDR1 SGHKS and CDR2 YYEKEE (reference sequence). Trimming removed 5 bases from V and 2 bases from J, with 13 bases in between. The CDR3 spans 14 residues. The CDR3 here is CASRQAERNTEAFF. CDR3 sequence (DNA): TGTGCCAGCAGGCAAGCGGAACGAAACACTGAAGCTTTCTTT.

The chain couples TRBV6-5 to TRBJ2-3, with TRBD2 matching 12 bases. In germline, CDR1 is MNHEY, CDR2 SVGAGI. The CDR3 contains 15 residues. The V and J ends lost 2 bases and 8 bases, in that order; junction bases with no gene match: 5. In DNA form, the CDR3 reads TGTGCCAGCAGTTACACGACTAGCGGGAGAGGTACGCAGTATTTT. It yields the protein CASSYTTSGRGTQYF.

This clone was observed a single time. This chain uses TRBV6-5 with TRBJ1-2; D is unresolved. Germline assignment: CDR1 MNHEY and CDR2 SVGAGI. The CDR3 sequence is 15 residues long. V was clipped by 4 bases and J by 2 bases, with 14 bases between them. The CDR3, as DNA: TGTGCCAGCAGTTCGAGCCGGAGAGGGAACTATGGCTACACCTTC. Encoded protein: CASSSSRRGNYGYTF.

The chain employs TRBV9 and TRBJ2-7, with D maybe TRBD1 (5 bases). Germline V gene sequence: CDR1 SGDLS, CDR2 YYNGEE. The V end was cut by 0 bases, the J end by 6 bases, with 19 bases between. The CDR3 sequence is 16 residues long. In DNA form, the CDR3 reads TGTGCCAGCAGCGTAGACACGCTAGGGGTACGGGCCGAGCAGTACTTC. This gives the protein CASSVDTLGVRAEQYF.

The CDR3 bases are TGCGCCAGCAGCGAGCGACAGGGTTCGCGCGAGCAGTACTTC. Encoded protein: CASSERQGSREQYF. The V gene is TRBV5-1, the J gene TRBJ2-7; 7 positions match TRBD1. V was clipped by 4 bases and J by 6 bases; unmatched bases: 10. The CDR3 consists of 14 residues. Germline CDR1 is SGHRS and CDR2 is YFSETQ.

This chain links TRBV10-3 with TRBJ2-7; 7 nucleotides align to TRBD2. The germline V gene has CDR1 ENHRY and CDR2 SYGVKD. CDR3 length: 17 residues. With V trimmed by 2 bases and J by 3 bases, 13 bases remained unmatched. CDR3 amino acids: CAISEPERAGENYEQYF. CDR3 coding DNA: TGTGCCATCAGTGAGCCAGAGAGGGCGGGGGAGAACTACGAGCAGTACTTC.

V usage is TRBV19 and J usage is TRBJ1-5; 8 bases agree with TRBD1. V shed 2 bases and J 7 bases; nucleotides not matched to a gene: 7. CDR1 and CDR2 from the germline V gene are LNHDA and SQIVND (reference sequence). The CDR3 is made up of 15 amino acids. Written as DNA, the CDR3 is TGTGCCAGTAGTATAACGGGACAGGAATCGCAGCCCCAGCATTTT. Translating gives CASSITGQESQPQHF.

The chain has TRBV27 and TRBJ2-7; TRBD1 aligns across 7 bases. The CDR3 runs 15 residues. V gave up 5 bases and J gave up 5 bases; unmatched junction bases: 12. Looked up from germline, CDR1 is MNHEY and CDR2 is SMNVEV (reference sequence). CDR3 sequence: CASSETGMNLDEQYF. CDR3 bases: TGTGCCAGCAGTGAGACAGGGATGAATCTCGACGAGCAGTACTTC.

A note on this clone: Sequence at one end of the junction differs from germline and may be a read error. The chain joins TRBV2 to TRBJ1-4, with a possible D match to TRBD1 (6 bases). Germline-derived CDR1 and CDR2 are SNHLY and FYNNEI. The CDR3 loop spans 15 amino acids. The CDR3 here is CASSKAGAANEKLFF. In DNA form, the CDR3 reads TGTGCCAGCAGTAAAGCAGGGGCGGCTAATGAAAAACTGTTTTTT.

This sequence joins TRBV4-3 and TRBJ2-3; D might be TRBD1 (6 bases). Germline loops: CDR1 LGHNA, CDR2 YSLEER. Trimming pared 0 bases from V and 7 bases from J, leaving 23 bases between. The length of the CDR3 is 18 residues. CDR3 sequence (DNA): TGCGCCAGCAGCCAAGATCCCCCGTCCCTGACAGGCCGGAATACGCAGTATTTT. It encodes CASSQDPPSLTGRNTQYF.

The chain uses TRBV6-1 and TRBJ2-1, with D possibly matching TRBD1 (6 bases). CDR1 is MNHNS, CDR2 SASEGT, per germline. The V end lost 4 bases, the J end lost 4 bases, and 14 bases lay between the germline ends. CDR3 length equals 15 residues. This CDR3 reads CASSVRQASYNEQFF. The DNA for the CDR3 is TGTGCCAGCAGTGTCCGACAGGCCTCATACAATGAGCAGTTCTTC.

The DNA for the CDR3 is TGTGCCTGGAGTGGGGCAACCGATCAGCCCCAGCATTTT. Translating gives CAWSGATDQPQHF. The rearrangement joins TRBV30 to TRBJ1-5; no firm D call. Germline loops: CDR1 GTSNPN, CDR2 SVGIG (reference sequence). This CDR3 region has 13 residues. Trimming took 1 base from V and 5 from J, leaving 9 bases between them.

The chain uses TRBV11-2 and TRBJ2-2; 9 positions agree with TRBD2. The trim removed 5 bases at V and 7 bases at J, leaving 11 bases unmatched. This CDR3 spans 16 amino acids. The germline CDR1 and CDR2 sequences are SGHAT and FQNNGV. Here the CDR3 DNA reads TGTGCCAGCAGCCCACGGACTAGCGCGGAGTACGGGGAGCTGTTTTTT. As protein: CASSPRTSAEYGELFF.

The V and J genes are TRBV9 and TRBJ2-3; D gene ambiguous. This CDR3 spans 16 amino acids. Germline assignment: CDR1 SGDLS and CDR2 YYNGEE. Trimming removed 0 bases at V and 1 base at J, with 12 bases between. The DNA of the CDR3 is TGTGCCAGCAGCGTAGGGGTGCCACGGGGCACAGATACGCAGTATTTT. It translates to CASSVGVPRGTDTQYF.